The source of this T cell receptor beta chain is a study of response to subunit inactivated influenza vaccine. This CDR3 contains 15 residues. This clonotype was detected only once. Its matching antigen is unknown. Mismatch with germline at one junction end may stem from a read error. Overall study results and limits: The authors offered the suggestion that each seasonal influenza vaccination recruits few new T cells.

One entry per CDR3 protein results from TCRdb running MiXCR on the RT-PCR reads. This table holds about 480,000 distinct CDR3 sequences, less than 30% found once. The sequence derives from a man in his forties or fifties who received an inactivated influenza vaccine. The chain has TRBV12-3 or TRBV12-4 and TRBJ2-5, with D hard to call. The sequences come from CD4+ T cells sorted from PBMCs, collected about 5 days after vaccination. The CDR3 sequence: CASSPSRARQESQYF. The CDR3 DNA is TGTGCCAGCAGTCCAAGTCGGGCGAGGCAAGAGAGCCAGTACTTC.